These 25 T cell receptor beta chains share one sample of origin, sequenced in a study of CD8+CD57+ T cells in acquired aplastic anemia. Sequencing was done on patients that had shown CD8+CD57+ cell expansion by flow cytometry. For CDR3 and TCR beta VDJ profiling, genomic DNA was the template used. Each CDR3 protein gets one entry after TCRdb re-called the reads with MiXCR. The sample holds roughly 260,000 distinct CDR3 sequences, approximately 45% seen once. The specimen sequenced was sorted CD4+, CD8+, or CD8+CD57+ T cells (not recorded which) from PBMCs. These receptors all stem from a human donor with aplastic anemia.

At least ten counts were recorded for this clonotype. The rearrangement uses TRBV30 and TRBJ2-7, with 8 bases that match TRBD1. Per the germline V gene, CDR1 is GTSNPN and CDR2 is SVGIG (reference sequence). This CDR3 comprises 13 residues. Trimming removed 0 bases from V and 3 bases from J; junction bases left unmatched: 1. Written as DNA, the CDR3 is TGTGCCTGGAGTGTAGGGACAGGCTACGAGCAGTACTTC. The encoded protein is CAWSVGTGYEQYF.

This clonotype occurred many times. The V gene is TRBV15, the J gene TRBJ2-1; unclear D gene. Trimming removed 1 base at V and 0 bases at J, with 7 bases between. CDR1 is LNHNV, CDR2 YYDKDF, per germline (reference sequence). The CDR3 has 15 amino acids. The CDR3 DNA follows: TGTGCCACCAGCAGAGGTCCTAGCTCCTACAATGAGCAGTTCTTC. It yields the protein CATSRGPSSYNEQFF.

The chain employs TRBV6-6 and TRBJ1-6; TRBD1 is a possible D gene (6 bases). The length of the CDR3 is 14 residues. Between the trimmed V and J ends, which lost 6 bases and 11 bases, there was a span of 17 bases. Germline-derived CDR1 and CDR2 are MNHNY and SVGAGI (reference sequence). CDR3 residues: CASRLTGERAPLHF. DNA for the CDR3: TGTGCCAGCAGACTGACAGGAGAACGGGCACCCCTCCACTTT.

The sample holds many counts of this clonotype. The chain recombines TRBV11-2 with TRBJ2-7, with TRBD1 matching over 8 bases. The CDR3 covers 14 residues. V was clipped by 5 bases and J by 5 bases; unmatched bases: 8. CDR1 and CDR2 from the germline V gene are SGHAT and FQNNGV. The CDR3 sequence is CASSAGTGADEQYF. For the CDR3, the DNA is TGTGCCAGCAGCGCAGGGACAGGTGCCGACGAGCAGTACTTC.

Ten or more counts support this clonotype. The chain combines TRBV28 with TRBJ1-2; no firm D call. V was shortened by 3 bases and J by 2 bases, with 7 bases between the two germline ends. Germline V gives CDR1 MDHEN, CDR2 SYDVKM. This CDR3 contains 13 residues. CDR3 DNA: TGTGCCAGCAGTTTCGAGGGAAACTATGGCTACACCTTC. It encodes CASSFEGNYGYTF.

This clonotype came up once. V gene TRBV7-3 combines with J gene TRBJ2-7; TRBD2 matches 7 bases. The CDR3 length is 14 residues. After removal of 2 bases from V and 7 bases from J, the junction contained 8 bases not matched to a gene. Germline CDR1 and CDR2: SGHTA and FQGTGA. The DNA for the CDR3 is TGTGCCAGCAGCTTATCCAGCGGGGACGGGGAGCAGTACTTC. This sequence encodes CASSLSSGDGEQYF. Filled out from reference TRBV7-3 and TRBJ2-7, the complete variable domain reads GAGVSQTPSNKVTEKGKYVELRCDPISGHTALYWYRQSLGQGPEFLIYFQGTGAADDSGLPNDRFFAVRPEGSVSTLKIQRTERGDSAVYLCASSLSSGDGEQYFGPGTRLTVT.

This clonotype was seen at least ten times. In DNA, the CDR3 is TGTGCCAGCAGCTTGGACGAGAGCTACGAGCAGTACTTC. It encodes CASSLDESYEQYF. The chain combines TRBV5-5 with TRBJ2-7; D gene uncertain. Trimming took off 0 bases at V and 3 bases at J, with 7 bases between the two ends. The CDR3 length is 13 residues. Per the germline V gene, CDR1 is SGHKS and CDR2 is YYEKEE (reference sequence).

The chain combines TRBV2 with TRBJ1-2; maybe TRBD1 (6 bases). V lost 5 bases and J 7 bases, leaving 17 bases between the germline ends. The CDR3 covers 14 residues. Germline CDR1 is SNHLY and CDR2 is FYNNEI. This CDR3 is CASSYTNRAGGYTF. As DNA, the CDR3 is TGTGCCAGCAGTTACACCAACAGGGCAGGTGGCTACACCTTC. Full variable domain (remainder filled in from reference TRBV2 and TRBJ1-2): EPEVTQTPSHQVTQMGQEVILRCVPISNHLYFYWYRQILGQKVEFLVSFYNNEISEKSEIFDDQFSVERPDGSNFTLKIRSTKLEDSAMYFCASSYTNRAGGYTFGSGTRLTVV.

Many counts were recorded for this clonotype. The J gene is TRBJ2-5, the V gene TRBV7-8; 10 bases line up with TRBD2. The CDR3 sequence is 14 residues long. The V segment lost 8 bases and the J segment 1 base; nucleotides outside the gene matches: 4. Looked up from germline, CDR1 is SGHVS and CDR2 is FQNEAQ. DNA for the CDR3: TGTGCCAGCGTAGCGGGGGGACTCCAAGAGACCCAGTACTTC. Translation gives CASVAGGLQETQYF.

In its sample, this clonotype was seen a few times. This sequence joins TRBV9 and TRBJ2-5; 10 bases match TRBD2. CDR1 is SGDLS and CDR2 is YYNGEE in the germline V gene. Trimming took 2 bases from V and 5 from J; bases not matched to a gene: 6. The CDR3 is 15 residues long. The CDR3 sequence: CASSVGTSVGETQYF. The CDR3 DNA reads TGTGCCAGCAGCGTTGGGACTAGCGTGGGGGAGACCCAGTACTTC.

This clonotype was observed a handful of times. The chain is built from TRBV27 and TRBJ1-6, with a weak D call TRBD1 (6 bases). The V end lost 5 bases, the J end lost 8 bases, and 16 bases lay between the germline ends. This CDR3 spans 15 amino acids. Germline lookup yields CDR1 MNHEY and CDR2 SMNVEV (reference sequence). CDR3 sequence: CASSPLGQKDSPLHF. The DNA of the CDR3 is TGTGCCAGCAGTCCCCTCGGACAGAAAGATTCACCCCTCCACTTT.

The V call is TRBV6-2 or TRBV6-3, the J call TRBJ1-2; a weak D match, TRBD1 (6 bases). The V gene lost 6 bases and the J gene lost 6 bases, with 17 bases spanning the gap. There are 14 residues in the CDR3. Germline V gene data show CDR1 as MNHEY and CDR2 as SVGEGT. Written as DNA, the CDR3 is TGTGCCAGCAGCCCGACAGGATACCTAAATGGCTACACCTTC. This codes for CASSPTGYLNGYTF.

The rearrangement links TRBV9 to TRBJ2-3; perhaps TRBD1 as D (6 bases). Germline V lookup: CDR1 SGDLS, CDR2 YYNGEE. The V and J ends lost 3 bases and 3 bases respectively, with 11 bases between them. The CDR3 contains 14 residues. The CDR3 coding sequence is TGTGCCAGCAGCGAGGGTAGGGGGACAGATACGCAGTATTTT. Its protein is CASSEGRGTDTQYF.

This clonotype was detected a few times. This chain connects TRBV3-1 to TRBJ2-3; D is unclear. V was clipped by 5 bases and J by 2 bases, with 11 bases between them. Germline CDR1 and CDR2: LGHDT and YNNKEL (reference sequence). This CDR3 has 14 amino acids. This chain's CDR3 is CASSNRVFTDTQYF. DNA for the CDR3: TGTGCCAGCAGCAATCGAGTATTCACAGATACGCAGTATTTT.

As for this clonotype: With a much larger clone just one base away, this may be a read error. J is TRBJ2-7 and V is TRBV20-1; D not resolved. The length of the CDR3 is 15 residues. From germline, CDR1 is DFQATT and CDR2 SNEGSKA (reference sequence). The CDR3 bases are TGCAGTGCTAGAGATCTGAGGACGGTGTCCTACGAGCAGTGCTTC. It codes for CSARDLRTVSYEQCF.

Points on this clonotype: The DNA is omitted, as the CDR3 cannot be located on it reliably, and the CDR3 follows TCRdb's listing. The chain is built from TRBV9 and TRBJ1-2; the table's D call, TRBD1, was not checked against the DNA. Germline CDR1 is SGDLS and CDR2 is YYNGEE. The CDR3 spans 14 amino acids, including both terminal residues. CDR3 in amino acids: CASSVGRGNSGNTF.

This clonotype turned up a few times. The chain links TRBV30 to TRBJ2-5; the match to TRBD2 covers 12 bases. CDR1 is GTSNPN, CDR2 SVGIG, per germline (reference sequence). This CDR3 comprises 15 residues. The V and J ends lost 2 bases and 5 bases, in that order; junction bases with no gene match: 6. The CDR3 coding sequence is TGTGCCTGGAGTTATACTAGCGGGAGGACGGAGACCCAGTACTTC. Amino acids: CAWSYTSGRTETQYF.

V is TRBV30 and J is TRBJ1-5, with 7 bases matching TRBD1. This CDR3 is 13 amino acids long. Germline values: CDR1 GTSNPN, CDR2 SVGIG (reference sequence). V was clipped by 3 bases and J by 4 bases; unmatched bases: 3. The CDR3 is CAWSGDSNQPQHF. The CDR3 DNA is TGTGCCTGGAGCGGGGACAGTAATCAGCCCCAGCATTTT.

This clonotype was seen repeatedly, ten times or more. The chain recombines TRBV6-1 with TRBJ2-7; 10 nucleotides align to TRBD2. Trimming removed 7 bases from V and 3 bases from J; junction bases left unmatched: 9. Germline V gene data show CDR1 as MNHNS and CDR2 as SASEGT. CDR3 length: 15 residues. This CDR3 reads CASTSRASGGYEQYF. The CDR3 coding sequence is TGTGCCAGCACTTCGCGGGCTAGCGGGGGCTACGAGCAGTACTTC.

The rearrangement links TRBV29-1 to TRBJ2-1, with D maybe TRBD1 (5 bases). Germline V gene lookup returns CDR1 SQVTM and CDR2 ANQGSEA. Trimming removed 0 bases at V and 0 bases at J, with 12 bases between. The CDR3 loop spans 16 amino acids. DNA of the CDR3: TGCAGCGTTGAAGATCAGGGCGCTAGCTCCTACAATGAGCAGTTCTTC. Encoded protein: CSVEDQGASSYNEQFF.

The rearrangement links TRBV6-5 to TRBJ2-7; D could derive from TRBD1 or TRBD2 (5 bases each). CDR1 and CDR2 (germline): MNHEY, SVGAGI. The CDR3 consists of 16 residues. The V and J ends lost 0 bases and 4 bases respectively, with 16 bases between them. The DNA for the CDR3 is TGTGCCAGCAGTTACTCCGGGACCGCGGCAGCTTACGAGCAGTACTTC. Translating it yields CASSYSGTAAAYEQYF.

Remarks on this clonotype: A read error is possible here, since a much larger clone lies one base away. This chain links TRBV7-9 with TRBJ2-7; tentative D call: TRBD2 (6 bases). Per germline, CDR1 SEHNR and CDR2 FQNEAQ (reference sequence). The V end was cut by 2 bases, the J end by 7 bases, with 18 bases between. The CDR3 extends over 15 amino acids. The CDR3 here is CASSLSLAPQNEQYF. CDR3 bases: TGTGCCAGCAGCTTATCTCTAGCGCCACAAAATGAGCAGTACTTC.

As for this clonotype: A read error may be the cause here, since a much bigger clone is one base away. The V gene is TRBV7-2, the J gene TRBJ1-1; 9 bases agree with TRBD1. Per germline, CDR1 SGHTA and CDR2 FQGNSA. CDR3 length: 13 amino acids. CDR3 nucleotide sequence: TGCGCCAGCAGCCATACAGGGGGCACTGAAGCTTCCTTT. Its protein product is CASSHTGGTEASF.

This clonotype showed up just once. CDR3 in DNA: TGTGCCACCAGCAAAACCTCCGGGCCGAGCTACGAGCAGTACTTC. Translating it yields CATSKTSGPSYEQYF. V and J are TRBV15 and TRBJ2-7; D is ambiguous. The CDR3 contains 15 residues. In germline, CDR1 is LNHNV, CDR2 YYDKDF (reference sequence). Trimming removed 4 bases from V and 3 bases from J, with 16 bases in between.

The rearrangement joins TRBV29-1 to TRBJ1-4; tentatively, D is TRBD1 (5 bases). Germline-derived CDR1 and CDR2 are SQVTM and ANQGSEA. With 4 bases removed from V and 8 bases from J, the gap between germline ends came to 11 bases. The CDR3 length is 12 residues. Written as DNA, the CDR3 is TGCAGCGTTGGACCAGGGTACGAAAAACTGTTTTTT. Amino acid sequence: CSVGPGYEKLFF. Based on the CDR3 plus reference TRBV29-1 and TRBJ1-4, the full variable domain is SAVISQKPSRDICQRGTSLTIQCQVDSQVTMMFWYRQQPGQSLTLIATANQGSEATYESGFVIDKFPISRPNLTFSTLTVSNMSPEDSSIYLCSVGPGYEKLFFGSGTQLSVL.